Listed here are 21 T cell receptor beta chains from one sample, sequenced in a study of blood T cell repertoires in COVID-19. Libraries were prepared by immunoSEQ multiplex PCR; TCRdb keeps only in-frame clonotypes and omits some of them. The table shows 45,000 to 60,000 clones, with approximately 85% occurring only once. What was sequenced was peripheral blood. The receptor set was obtained from a human donor in a cohort sampled during active COVID-19.

The V call is TRBV3-1 (or the pseudogene TRBV3-2), the J call TRBJ2-3; the match to TRBD2 covers 7 bases. This CDR3 is 17 amino acids long. CDR1 is LGHDT, CDR2 YNNKEL, per germline (reference sequence). The junction had 9 bases not matched to a gene; V was cut back by 1 base and J by 2 bases. This chain's CDR3 is CASSQVGGGDYTDTQYF. The CDR3 DNA is TGTGCCAGCAGCCAAGTGGGCGGTGGGGACTACACAGATACGCAGTATTTT.

This clone was observed a single time. This chain joins TRBV18 and TRBJ1-2; 8 bases match TRBD1. The J segment lost 4 bases and the V segment lost 3 bases, leaving 10 bases of the junction unmatched. The CDR3 length is 16 residues. CDR1 is KGHSH and CDR2 is LQKENI in the germline V gene. CDR3 sequence: CASSPSGTGIGYGYTF. In DNA, the CDR3 is TGTGCCAGCTCACCCTCAGGGACAGGTATAGGCTATGGCTACACCTTC. The full variable domain, completed using reference TRBV18 and TRBJ1-2, is NAGVMQNPRHLVRRRGQEARLRCSPMKGHSHVYWYRQLPEEGLKFMVYLQKENIIDESGMPKERFSAEFPKEGPSILRIQQVVRGDSAAYFCASSPSGTGIGYGYTFGSGTRLTVV.

The V call is TRBV28, the J call TRBJ1-1, with D possibly being TRBD1 (6 bases). Germline V gene lookup returns CDR1 MDHEN and CDR2 SYDVKM. CDR3 length: 12 amino acids. V was cut by 5 bases and J by 11 bases, with 15 bases left in between. CDR3 nucleotides: TGTGCCAGCAGTCCCCGGACAGATTCCGCTTTCTTT. Its translation: CASSPRTDSAFF.

The CDR3 nucleotides are TGTGCCAGCAGATCAGTCGGCGGTTTGGGCACTGAAGCTTTCTTT. As protein: CASRSVGGLGTEAFF. The chain joins TRBV6-5 to TRBJ1-1; no definite D call. There are 15 residues in the CDR3. Per germline, CDR1 MNHEY and CDR2 SVGAGI. V dropped 6 bases and J dropped 4 bases, with 18 bases sitting between them.

The rearrangement links TRBV5-1 to TRBJ2-3; 10 bases fit TRBD1. This CDR3 has 18 residues. V lost 4 bases to trimming and J lost 4 bases; unmatched junction nucleotides: 15. The germline V gene has CDR1 SGHRS and CDR2 YFSETQ. CDR3 protein: CASSIFPPGQGIADTQYF. CDR3 DNA: TGCGCCAGCAGCATATTTCCACCGGGACAGGGGATCGCAGATACGCAGTATTTT.

The chain recombines TRBV4-1 with TRBJ1-5, with 10 bases lining up with TRBD1. Germline loops: CDR1 MGHRA, CDR2 YSYEKL. V was pared by 3 bases and J by 7 bases, with 6 bases of the junction left unmatched. CDR3 length: 15 residues. The CDR3 sequence: CASSHSGQGEQPQHF. CDR3 nucleotides: TGCGCCAGCAGCCATTCCGGACAGGGGGAACAGCCCCAGCATTTT.

This chain links TRBV11-2 with TRBJ2-3, with 10 nucleotides matching TRBD2. This CDR3 is 17 amino acids long. With V trimmed by 5 bases and J by 7 bases, 15 bases remained unmatched. CDR1 SGHAT and CDR2 FQNNGV come from the germline V gene. The CDR3 reads CASSVSSGGPGVNTQYF. The CDR3 DNA sequence: TGTGCCAGCAGCGTTTCTAGCGGGGGACCCGGTGTGAATACGCAGTATTTT.

V and J are TRBV6-5 and TRBJ1-3; no firm D call. V was trimmed by 4 bases and J by 0 bases, leaving 10 bases between them. Germline V gives CDR1 MNHEY, CDR2 SVGAGI. CDR3 size: 15 residues. In DNA form, the CDR3 reads TGTGCCAGCAGTTCCCGAGGTAGCTCTGGAAACACCATATATTTT. Protein: CASSSRGSSGNTIYF.

This sequence joins TRBV7-8 and TRBJ1-2; TRBD1 is a possible D gene (5 bases). This CDR3 is 15 amino acids long. The germline CDR1 and CDR2 sequences are SGHVS and FQNEAQ. V was clipped by 5 bases and J by 4 bases, with 17 bases between them. The DNA of the CDR3 is TGTGCCAGCAGCCATTATATGACAGAAAGCTATGGCTACACCTTC. Protein sequence: CASSHYMTESYGYTF.

This clone is a singleton in its sample. The V and J genes are TRBV19 and TRBJ2-1; TRBD1 matches 9 bases. This CDR3 is built from 13 residues. Germline lookup yields CDR1 LNHDA and CDR2 SQIVND (reference sequence). V trimming: 7 bases; J trimming: 5 bases; junction bases outside the gene matches: 3. The CDR3 nucleotides read TGTGCCAGTAAGGGACAGGGAAACAATGAGCAGTTCTTC. Its translation: CASKGQGNNEQFF.

The chain uses TRBV12-3 or TRBV12-4 and TRBJ1-2; D is unclear. V gave up 6 bases and J gave up 6 bases, with 11 bases separating them. The CDR3 contains 12 residues. CDR3 DNA: TGTGCCAGCAGAAGAACTCAGGATGGCTACACCTTC. This sequence encodes CASRRTQDGYTF.

The chain employs TRBV9 and TRBJ2-3; D is uncertain. The CDR3 runs 15 residues. V was trimmed by 2 bases and J by 2 bases, leaving 12 bases between them. Germline assignment: CDR1 SGDLS and CDR2 YYNGEE. The CDR3 DNA reads as TGTGCCAGCAGCGTCCCCAGCGCCTACACAGATACGCAGTATTTT. Encoded protein: CASSVPSAYTDTQYF.

J is TRBJ2-2 and V is TRBV5-1; D is unclear. The length of the CDR3 is 14 residues. V lost 2 bases, J lost 1 base, and 6 bases lay in between. Germline loops: CDR1 SGHRS, CDR2 YFSETQ. Here the CDR3 DNA reads TGCGCCAGCAGCTTACCGGTGAACACCGGGGAGCTGTTTTTT. It is translated as CASSLPVNTGELFF.

The chain links TRBV6-5 to TRBJ1-2; D gene uncertain. V was cut by 6 bases and J by 2 bases, with 13 bases left in between. CDR1 and CDR2 (germline): MNHEY, SVGAGI. This CDR3 contains 14 residues. The CDR3 is CASRQQVVNYGYTF. The DNA of the CDR3 is TGTGCCAGCAGACAGCAGGTGGTAAACTATGGCTACACCTTC.

The rearrangement joins TRBV19 to TRBJ1-6; D possibly corresponds to TRBD1 (6 bases). Germline V gene lookup returns CDR1 LNHDA and CDR2 SQIVND (reference sequence). The ends were cut back, 7 bases at V and 7 bases at J, with 11 bases in the middle. The CDR3 is 13 amino acids. In DNA form, the CDR3 reads TGTGCCAGTAACATGGGACAAAATTCACCCCTCCACTTT. This codes for CASNMGQNSPLHF. Full variable domain (remainder filled in from reference TRBV19 and TRBJ1-6): DGGITQSPKYLFRKEGQNVTLSCEQNLNHDAMYWYRQDPGQGLRLIYYSQIVNDFQKGDIAEGYSVSREKKESFPLTVTSAQKNPTAFYLCASNMGQNSPLHFGNGTRLTVT.

The J gene is TRBJ1-1, the V gene TRBV5-1; D might be TRBD1 (5 bases). The V gene's germline CDR1 is SGHRS and CDR2 YFSETQ. Trimming shortened V by 0 bases and J by 5 bases, and 11 bases separated the two germline ends. There are 14 residues in the CDR3. The CDR3 nucleotides are TGCGCCAGCAGCTTGGGAGACCCAGGGACTGAAGCTTTCTTT. Translated: CASSLGDPGTEAFF.

The chain employs TRBV9 and TRBJ2-1, with 7 bases that match TRBD2. CDR3 length equals 18 residues. J gave up 2 bases and V 7 bases, and 18 bases lay outside the gene matches. The germline CDR1 and CDR2 sequences are SGDLS and YYNGEE. In DNA, the CDR3 is TGTGCCAGCCTTACCGGGACTACTACCCTTAGGGCCTACAATGAGCAGTTCTTC. It yields the protein CASLTGTTTLRAYNEQFF.

This rearrangement joins TRBV10-2 to TRBJ1-5, with D unresolved. This CDR3 has 15 amino acids. CDR1 is WSHSY and CDR2 is SAAADI in the germline V gene. The V end lost 5 bases, the J end lost 3 bases, and 14 bases lay between the germline ends. The CDR3 loop reads CASSRSGIDNQPQHF. DNA for the CDR3: TGCGCCAGCAGTCGATCGGGGATCGACAATCAGCCCCAGCATTTT.

V is TRBV19 and J is TRBJ1-4, with a possible D match to TRBD1 (6 bases). CDR3 length: 15 residues. V lost 5 bases, J lost 7 bases, and 17 bases lay in between. The germline V gene has CDR1 LNHDA and CDR2 SQIVND (reference sequence). CDR3 in DNA: TGTGCCAGTAGTGCCTGGGGGCAGGCTGGTGAAAAACTGTTTTTT. Amino acids: CASSAWGQAGEKLFF. Full variable domain (rest looked up from reference TRBV19 and TRBJ1-4): DGGITQSPKYLFRKEGQNVTLSCEQNLNHDAMYWYRQDPGQGLRLIYYSQIVNDFQKGDIAEGYSVSREKKESFPLTVTSAQKNPTAFYLCASSAWGQAGEKLFFGSGTQLSVL.

DNA of the CDR3: TGTGCCAGCTCAACTACAGGGTCAGCCGGGGAGCTGTTTTTT. Translation gives CASSTTGSAGELFF. The chain links TRBV18 to TRBJ2-2, with D maybe TRBD1 (6 bases). The V end lost 5 bases, the J end lost 6 bases, and 13 bases lay between the germline ends. Germline values: CDR1 KGHSH, CDR2 LQKENI. The CDR3 totals 14 residues.

V gene TRBV6-5 combines with J gene TRBJ2-2; the D gene is possibly TRBD2 (5 bases). Trimming took 6 bases from V and 4 from J, leaving 9 bases between them. This CDR3 contains 13 residues. The V gene's germline CDR1 is MNHEY and CDR2 SVGAGI. In nucleotides, the CDR3 is TGTGCCAGCAGGGGGAGCGGCACCGGGGAGCTGTTTTTT. Its protein product is CASRGSGTGELFF.